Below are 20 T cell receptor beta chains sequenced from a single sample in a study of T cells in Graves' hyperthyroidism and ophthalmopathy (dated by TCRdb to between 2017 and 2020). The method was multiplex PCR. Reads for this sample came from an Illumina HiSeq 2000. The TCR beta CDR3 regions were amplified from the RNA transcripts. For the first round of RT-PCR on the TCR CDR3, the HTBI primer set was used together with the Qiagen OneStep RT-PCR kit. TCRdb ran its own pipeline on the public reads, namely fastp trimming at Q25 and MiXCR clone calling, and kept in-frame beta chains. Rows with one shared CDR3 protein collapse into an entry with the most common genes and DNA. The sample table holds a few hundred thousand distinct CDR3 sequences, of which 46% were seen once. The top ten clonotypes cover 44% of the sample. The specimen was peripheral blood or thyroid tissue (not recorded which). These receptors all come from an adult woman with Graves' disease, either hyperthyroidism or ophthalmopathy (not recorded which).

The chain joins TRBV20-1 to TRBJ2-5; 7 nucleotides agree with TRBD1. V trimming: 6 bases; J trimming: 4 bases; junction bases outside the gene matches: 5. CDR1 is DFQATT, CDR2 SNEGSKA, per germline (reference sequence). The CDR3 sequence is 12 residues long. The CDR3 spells CSAWDSRETQYF. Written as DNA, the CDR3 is TGCAGTGCCTGGGACAGCAGAGAGACCCAGTACTTC.

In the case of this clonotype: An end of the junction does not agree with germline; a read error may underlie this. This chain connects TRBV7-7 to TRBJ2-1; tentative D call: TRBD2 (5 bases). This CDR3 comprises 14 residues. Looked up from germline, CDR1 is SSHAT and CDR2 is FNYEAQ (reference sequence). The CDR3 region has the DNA TGTGCTAGCAGCTTGAGTCCCGGCGCGGGTGAGCAGTTCTTC. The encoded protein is CASSLSPGAGEQFF.

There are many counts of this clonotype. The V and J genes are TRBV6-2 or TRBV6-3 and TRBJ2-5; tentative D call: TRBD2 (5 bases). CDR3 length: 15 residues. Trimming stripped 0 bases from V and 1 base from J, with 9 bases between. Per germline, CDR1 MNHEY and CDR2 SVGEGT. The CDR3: CASSYSSGSQETQYF. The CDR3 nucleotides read TGTGCCAGCAGTTACTCGAGTGGGAGCCAAGAGACCCAGTACTTC.

CDR3 nucleotides: TGTGCCAGCAGTCTCCTGGACCCCATGAACACTGAAGCTTTCTTT. Its protein is CASSLLDPMNTEAFF. The V gene is TRBV7-2, the J gene TRBJ1-1, with D unclear. V was trimmed by 6 bases and J by 0 bases, leaving 14 bases between them. Germline assignment: CDR1 SGHTA and CDR2 FQGNSA. This CDR3 is 15 amino acids long.

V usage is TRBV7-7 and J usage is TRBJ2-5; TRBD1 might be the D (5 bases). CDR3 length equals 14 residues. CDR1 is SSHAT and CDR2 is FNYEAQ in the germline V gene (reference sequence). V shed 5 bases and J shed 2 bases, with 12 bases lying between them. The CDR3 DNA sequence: TGTGCCAGCAGCCCTGGGGCCTTACAAGAGACCCAGTACTTC. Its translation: CASSPGALQETQYF.

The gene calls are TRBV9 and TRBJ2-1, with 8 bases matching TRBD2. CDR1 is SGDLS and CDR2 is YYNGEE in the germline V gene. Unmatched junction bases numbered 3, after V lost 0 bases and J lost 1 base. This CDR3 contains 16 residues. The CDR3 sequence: CASSVGASGSYNEQFF. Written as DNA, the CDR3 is TGTGCCAGCAGCGTAGGGGCTAGCGGGTCCTACAATGAGCAGTTCTTC.

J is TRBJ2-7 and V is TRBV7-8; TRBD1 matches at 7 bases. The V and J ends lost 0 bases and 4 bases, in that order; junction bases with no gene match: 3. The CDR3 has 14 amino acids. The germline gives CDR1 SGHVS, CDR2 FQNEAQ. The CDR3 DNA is TGTGCCAGCAGCTTAGCAGGACAGGCGTACGAGCAGTACTTC. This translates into CASSLAGQAYEQYF.

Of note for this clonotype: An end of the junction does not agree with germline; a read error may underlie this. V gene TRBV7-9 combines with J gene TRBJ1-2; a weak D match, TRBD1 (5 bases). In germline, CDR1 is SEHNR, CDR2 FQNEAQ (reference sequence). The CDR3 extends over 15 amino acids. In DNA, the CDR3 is TGTGCCAGCAGCCCCTCAAACACGGAGGGGTATGGTTACACCTTC. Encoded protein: CASSPSNTEGYGYTF.

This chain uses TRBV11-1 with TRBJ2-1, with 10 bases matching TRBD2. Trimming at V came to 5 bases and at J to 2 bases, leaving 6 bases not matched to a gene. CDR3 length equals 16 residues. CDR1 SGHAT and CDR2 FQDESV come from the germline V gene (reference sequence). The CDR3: CASSPKSGRAYNEQFF. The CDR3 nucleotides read TGTGCCAGCAGCCCTAAAAGCGGGAGGGCCTACAATGAGCAGTTCTTC.

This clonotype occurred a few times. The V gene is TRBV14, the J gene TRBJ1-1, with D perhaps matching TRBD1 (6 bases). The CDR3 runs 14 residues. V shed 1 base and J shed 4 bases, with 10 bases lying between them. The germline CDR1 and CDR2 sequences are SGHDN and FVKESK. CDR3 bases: TGTGCCAGCAGCCAAGTAGGGGGTTCCACTGAAGCTTTCTTT. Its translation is CASSQVGGSTEAFF.

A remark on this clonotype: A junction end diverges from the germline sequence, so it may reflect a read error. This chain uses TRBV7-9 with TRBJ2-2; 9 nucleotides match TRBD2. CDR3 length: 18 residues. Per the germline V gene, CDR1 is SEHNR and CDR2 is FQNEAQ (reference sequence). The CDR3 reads CASSLEGGRARGTGELSW. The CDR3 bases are TGTGCCAGCAGCTTAGAAGGCGGGAGGGCCCGAGGAACCGGGGAGCTGTCTTGG.

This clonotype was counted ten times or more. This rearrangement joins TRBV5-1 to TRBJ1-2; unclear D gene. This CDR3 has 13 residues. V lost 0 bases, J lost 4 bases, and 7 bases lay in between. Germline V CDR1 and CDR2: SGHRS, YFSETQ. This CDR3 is CASSLEEFYGYTF. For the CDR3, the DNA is TGCGCCAGCAGCTTGGAAGAGTTCTATGGCTACACCTTC.

The CDR3 DNA reads as TGCGCCAGCAGCTTGTCGAGGACCGCTGAGAACACTGAAGCTTTCTTT. Translated, it gives CASSLSRTAENTEAFF. This rearrangement joins TRBV5-1 to TRBJ1-1; D unclear. The CDR3 extends over 16 amino acids. Trimming shortened V by 1 base and J by 1 base, and 14 bases separated the two germline ends. CDR1 SGHRS and CDR2 YFSETQ come from the germline V gene.

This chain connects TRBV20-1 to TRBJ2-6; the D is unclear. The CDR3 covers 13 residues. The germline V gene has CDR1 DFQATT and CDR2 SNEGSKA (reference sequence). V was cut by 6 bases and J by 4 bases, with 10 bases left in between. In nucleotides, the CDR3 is TGCAGTGCCCCTCTGGGGGGGGCCAACGTCCTGACTTTC. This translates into CSAPLGGANVLTF.

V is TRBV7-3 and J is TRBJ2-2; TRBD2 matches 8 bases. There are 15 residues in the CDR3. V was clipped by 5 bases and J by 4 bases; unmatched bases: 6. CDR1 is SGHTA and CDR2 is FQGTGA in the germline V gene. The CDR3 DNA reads TGTGCCAGCAGCCCGAGCGGGAGTGTCACCGGGGAGCTGTTTTTT. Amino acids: CASSPSGSVTGELFF.

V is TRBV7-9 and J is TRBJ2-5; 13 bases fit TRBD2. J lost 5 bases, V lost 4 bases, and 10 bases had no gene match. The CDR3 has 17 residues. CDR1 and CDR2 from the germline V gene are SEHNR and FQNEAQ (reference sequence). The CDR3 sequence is CASSSRTSGRQGETQYF. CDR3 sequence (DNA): TGTGCCAGCAGCTCACGGACTAGCGGGAGACAGGGGGAGACCCAGTACTTC.

The CDR3 is CASSSKPLLAGGVTGELFF. CDR3 in DNA: TGTGCCAGCAGCTCGAAACCTCTACTAGCGGGAGGGGTTACCGGGGAGCTGTTTTTT. J is TRBJ2-2 and V is TRBV7-8; 13 bases align to TRBD2. CDR3 length equals 19 residues. Trimming removed 4 bases from V and 5 bases from J; junction bases left unmatched: 13. Per the germline V gene, CDR1 is SGHVS and CDR2 is FQNEAQ.

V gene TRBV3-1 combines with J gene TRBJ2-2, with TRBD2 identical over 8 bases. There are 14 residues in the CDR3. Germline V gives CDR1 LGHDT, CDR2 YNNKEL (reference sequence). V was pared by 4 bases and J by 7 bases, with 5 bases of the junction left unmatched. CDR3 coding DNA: TGTGCCAGCAGCCGGACTAGCTTCGGCGGGGAGCTGTTTTTT. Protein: CASSRTSFGGELFF.

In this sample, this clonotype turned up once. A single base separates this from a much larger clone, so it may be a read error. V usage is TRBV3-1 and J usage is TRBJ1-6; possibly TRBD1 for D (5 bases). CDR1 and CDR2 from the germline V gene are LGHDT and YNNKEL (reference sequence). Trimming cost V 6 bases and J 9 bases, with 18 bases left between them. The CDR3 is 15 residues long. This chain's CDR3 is CASSPQGLTSSPLHF. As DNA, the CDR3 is TGTGCCAGCAGTCCTCAGGGACTGACTAGTTCACCCCTCCACTTT.

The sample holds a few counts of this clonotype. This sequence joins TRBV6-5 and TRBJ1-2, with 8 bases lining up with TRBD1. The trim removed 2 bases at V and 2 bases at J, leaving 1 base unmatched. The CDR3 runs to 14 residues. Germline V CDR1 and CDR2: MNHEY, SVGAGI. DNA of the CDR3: TGTGCCAGCAGTTACGGACAGGGAAACTATGGCTACACCTTC. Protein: CASSYGQGNYGYTF.